Listed below are T cell receptor beta chains from one sample, sequenced in a study of yellow fever vaccine responses in identical twins. In TCRdb, the RT-PCR reads were re-called with MiXCR into one record per CDR3 protein. The profile covers roughly 1,700 distinct CDR3 sequences, with around 78% appearing a single time and 5.5% to 7.5% taken by the ten largest. The source material was T cells from blood (PBMCs), unsorted or a sorted subset (not recorded which), sampled before or after yellow fever vaccination (not recorded which). The receptors originated from a woman younger than 30 who received the yellow fever vaccine. Each CDR3 is given with its conserved first and last residue. Fields, in order: CDR3 length, clone size, J gene, D gene, V gene, CDR3 protein, CDR3 DNA. A D gene is named only where the DNA matches it firmly. The listing skips clone size in some rows; elsewhere it reads once, few, many or a size class.

len: 15
abundance: NA
j_gene: TRBJ2-3
d_gene: NA
v_gene: TRBV9
CDR3aa: CASSLNGGPTDTQYF
CDR3nt: TGTGCCAGCAGTCTTAACGGGGGGCCTACAGATACGCAGTATTTT

len: 16
abundance: NA
j_gene: TRBJ2-7
d_gene: NA
v_gene: TRBV5-4
CDR3aa: CASTPSAQGGVYEQYF
CDR3nt: TGTGCCAGCACCCCCTCAGCGCAGGGGGGGGTTTACGAGCAGTACTTC

len: 14
abundance: NA
j_gene: TRBJ1-2
d_gene: NA
v_gene: TRBV11-3
CDR3aa: CASSRPFRDDGYTF
CDR3nt: TGTGCCAGCAGCCGTCCGTTTAGGGACGACGGCTACACCTTC

len: 12
abundance: NA
j_gene: TRBJ1-2
d_gene: NA
v_gene: TRBV29-1
CDR3aa: CSVGGGLSGYTF
CDR3nt: TGCAGCGTTGGGGGGGGGCTCTCTGGCTACACCTTC

len: 13
abundance: NA
j_gene: TRBJ2-3
d_gene: NA
v_gene: TRBV14
CDR3aa: CASSQGLRDTQYF
CDR3nt: TGTGCCAGCAGCCAAGGTCTCAGGGATACGCAGTATTTT

len: 13
abundance: NA
j_gene: TRBJ1-1
d_gene: NA
v_gene: TRBV7-9
CDR3aa: CASIIVGRTEAFF
CDR3nt: TGTGCCAGCATCATAGTAGGCCGTACTGAAGCTTTCTTT

len: 12
abundance: NA
j_gene: TRBJ2-3
d_gene: NA
v_gene: TRBV29-1
CDR3aa: CSVDQRGDTQYF
CDR3nt: TGCAGCGTAGATCAAAGGGGGGATACGCAGTATTTT

len: 18
abundance: NA
j_gene: TRBJ2-6
d_gene: NA
v_gene: TRBV12-5
CDR3aa: CASGLRTVPLSGANVLTF
CDR3nt: TGTGCTAGTGGTTTGAGAACAGTCCCGCTCTCTGGGGCCAACGTCCTGACTTTC

len: 16
abundance: NA
j_gene: TRBJ2-1
d_gene: TRBD2
v_gene: TRBV14
CDR3aa: CASSQVSGGGYNEQFF
CDR3nt: TGTGCCAGCAGCCAAGTTAGCGGGGGGGGATACAATGAGCAGTTCTTC

len: 14
abundance: few
j_gene: TRBJ1-5
d_gene: TRBD1
v_gene: TRBV6-1
CDR3aa: CASRQQGTNQPQHF
CDR3nt: TGTGCCAGCAGACAACAGGGGACTAATCAGCCCCAGCATTTT

len: 14
abundance: NA
j_gene: TRBJ1-6
d_gene: NA
v_gene: TRBV14
CDR3aa: CASSQDRGLSPLHF
CDR3nt: TGTGCCAGCAGCCAAGACAGGGGATTATCACCCCTCCACTTT

len: 16
abundance: NA
j_gene: TRBJ1-1
d_gene: NA
v_gene: TRBV5-1
CDR3aa: CASSLSDRAMNTEAFF
CDR3nt: TGCGCCAGCAGCTTGTCTGATAGGGCCATGAACACTGAAGCTTTCTTT

len: 14
abundance: NA
j_gene: TRBJ2-1
d_gene: TRBD1
v_gene: TRBV29-1
CDR3aa: CSVDPGQGLIVQFF
CDR3nt: TGCAGCGTTGACCCTGGACAGGGGTTAATTGTGCAGTTCTTC

len: 14
abundance: NA
j_gene: TRBJ1-1
d_gene: NA
v_gene: TRBV2
CDR3aa: CASRVSGRNTEAFF
CDR3nt: TGTGCCAGCAGGGTCTCGGGCAGGAACACTGAAGCTTTCTTT

len: 16
abundance: NA
j_gene: TRBJ2-5
d_gene: NA
v_gene: TRBV29-1
CDR3aa: CSSQRGRAQGGETQYF
CDR3nt: TGCAGCTCCCAGCGAGGCAGGGCTCAAGGGGGAGAGACCCAGTACTTC

len: 16
abundance: NA
j_gene: TRBJ2-5
d_gene: TRBD2
v_gene: TRBV7-3
CDR3aa: CASSLRHSSGQETQYF
CDR3nt: TGTGCCAGCAGCTTAAGGCACTCTAGCGGCCAAGAGACCCAGTACTTC

len: 14
abundance: NA
j_gene: TRBJ2-1
d_gene: NA
v_gene: TRBV4-3
CDR3aa: CASSQAGSPDEQFF
CDR3nt: TGCGCCAGCAGCCAAGCAGGCTCACCCGATGAGCAGTTCTTC

len: 15
abundance: NA
j_gene: TRBJ2-3
d_gene: NA
v_gene: TRBV24-1
CDR3aa: CATSDLRDSTDTQYF
CDR3nt: TGTGCCACCAGTGATTTGCGGGACAGCACAGATACGCAGTATTTT

len: 13
abundance: NA
j_gene: TRBJ2-7
d_gene: TRBD2
v_gene: TRBV29-1
CDR3aa: CSVLLAGAGEQYF
CDR3nt: TGCAGCGTCCTACTAGCGGGAGCTGGCGAGCAGTACTTC

len: 14
abundance: once
j_gene: TRBJ2-7
d_gene: NA
v_gene: TRBV12-3/TRBV12-4
CDR3aa: CASTDRNKDYEQYF
CDR3nt: TGTGCCAGCACCGACAGGAATAAGGACTACGAGCAGTACTTC

len: 14
abundance: NA
j_gene: TRBJ2-1
d_gene: NA
v_gene: TRBV7-1
CDR3aa: CASSPSRDYNEQFF
CDR3nt: TGTGCCAGCAGCCCAAGCAGGGACTACAATGAGCAGTTCTTC

len: 12
abundance: NA
j_gene: TRBJ1-2
d_gene: TRBD1
v_gene: TRBV29-1
CDR3aa: CSVEGQGYGYTF
CDR3nt: TGCAGCGTTGAAGGACAGGGTTATGGCTACACCTTC

len: 16
abundance: NA
j_gene: TRBJ2-1
d_gene: TRBD2
v_gene: TRBV4-2
CDR3aa: CASSQDKAGGFYEQFF
CDR3nt: TGTGCCAGCAGCCAAGATAAGGCGGGGGGGTTCTATGAGCAGTTCTTC

len: 12
abundance: NA
j_gene: TRBJ2-7
d_gene: NA
v_gene: TRBV13
CDR3aa: CASSLGLYEQYF
CDR3nt: TGTGCCAGCAGCTTAGGCTTATACGAGCAGTACTTC

len: 14
abundance: once
j_gene: TRBJ2-7
d_gene: NA
v_gene: TRBV9
CDR3aa: CASSVGPVPYEQYF
CDR3nt: TGTGCCAGCAGCGTAGGTCCTGTCCCCTACGAGCAGTACTTC

len: 15
abundance: NA
j_gene: TRBJ2-7
d_gene: NA
v_gene: TRBV9
CDR3aa: CASSVKESQLHEQYF
CDR3nt: TGTGCCAGCAGCGTAAAGGAGAGCCAGCTCCACGAGCAGTACTTC

len: 14
abundance: NA
j_gene: TRBJ2-3
d_gene: NA
v_gene: TRBV20-1
CDR3aa: CSAINPASTDTQYF
CDR3nt: TGCAGTGCTATCAATCCGGCCAGCACAGATACGCAGTATTTT

len: 16
abundance: NA
j_gene: TRBJ2-7
d_gene: NA
v_gene: TRBV4-3
CDR3aa: CASSQSLNVFGYEQYF
CDR3nt: TGCGCCAGCAGCCAATCTCTGAACGTCTTTGGCTACGAGCAGTACTTC

len: 15
abundance: NA
j_gene: TRBJ1-3
d_gene: NA
v_gene: TRBV18
CDR3aa: CASSPRRDSGNTIYF
CDR3nt: TGTGCCAGCTCACCACGTCGAGACTCTGGAAACACCATATATTTT

len: 15
abundance: once
j_gene: TRBJ1-4
d_gene: NA
v_gene: TRBV12-3/TRBV12-4
CDR3aa: CASSLVGLALGKLFF
CDR3nt: TGTGCCAGCAGTTTAGTGGGACTAGCGTTGGGAAAACTGTTTTTT

len: 16
abundance: NA
j_gene: TRBJ2-2
d_gene: TRBD2
v_gene: TRBV4-3
CDR3aa: CASSHTGLADTGELFF
CDR3nt: TGCGCCAGCAGCCACACGGGACTAGCGGACACCGGGGAGCTGTTTTTT

len: 17
abundance: NA
j_gene: TRBJ1-1
d_gene: TRBD1
v_gene: TRBV29-1
CDR3aa: CSVKRQGMGFMNTEAFF
CDR3nt: TGCAGCGTTAAAAGACAGGGAATGGGATTCATGAACACTGAAGCTTTCTTT

len: 14
abundance: NA
j_gene: TRBJ2-6
d_gene: NA
v_gene: TRBV7-2
CDR3aa: CASSLNSGANVLTF
CDR3nt: TGTGCCAGCAGCTTAAACTCTGGGGCCAACGTCCTGACTTTC

len: 15
abundance: NA
j_gene: TRBJ2-7
d_gene: TRBD1
v_gene: TRBV29-1
CDR3aa: CSVGAGGTGPDEQYF
CDR3nt: TGCAGCGTTGGAGCTGGGGGGACAGGGCCGGACGAGCAGTACTTC

len: 15
abundance: NA
j_gene: TRBJ2-7
d_gene: NA
v_gene: TRBV9
CDR3aa: CASSVAPGEAYEQYF
CDR3nt: TGTGCCAGCAGCGTAGCTCCGGGGGAAGCCTACGAGCAGTACTTC

len: 13
abundance: NA
j_gene: TRBJ2-2
d_gene: NA
v_gene: TRBV7-9
CDR3aa: CASSLLDTGELFF
CDR3nt: TGTGCCAGCAGCCTCCTTGACACCGGGGAGCTGTTTTTT

len: 14
abundance: NA
j_gene: TRBJ1-5
d_gene: NA
v_gene: TRBV11-1
CDR3aa: CASSLAATDQPQHF
CDR3nt: TGTGCCAGCAGCTTAGCGGCCACCGATCAGCCCCAGCATTTT

len: 13
abundance: NA
j_gene: TRBJ2-5
d_gene: NA
v_gene: TRBV14
CDR3aa: CASSLQEGETQYF
CDR3nt: TGTGCCAGCAGCCTCCAGGAGGGAGAGACGCAGTACTTC

len: 16
abundance: NA
j_gene: TRBJ1-2
d_gene: NA
v_gene: TRBV27
CDR3aa: CASSLNRVGDNYGYTF
CDR3nt: TGTGCCAGCAGTTTAAACAGGGTTGGGGATAACTATGGCTACACCTTC

len: 14
abundance: NA
j_gene: TRBJ2-7
d_gene: TRBD2
v_gene: TRBV3-1
CDR3aa: CASTQAGGRHEQYF
CDR3nt: TGTGCCAGCACTCAAGCGGGGGGGCGCCACGAGCAGTACTTC

len: 14
abundance: NA
j_gene: TRBJ1-2
d_gene: NA
v_gene: TRBV15
CDR3aa: CATSRDGQHYGYTF
CDR3nt: TGTGCCACCAGCAGAGATGGACAACACTATGGCTACACCTTC

len: 13
abundance: NA
j_gene: TRBJ1-2
d_gene: NA
v_gene: TRBV23-1
CDR3aa: CASSLVQGYGYTF
CDR3nt: TGCGCCAGCAGTCTCGTCCAGGGCTATGGCTACACCTTC

len: 14
abundance: NA
j_gene: TRBJ2-7
d_gene: NA
v_gene: TRBV5-1
CDR3aa: CASSGGDSPYEQYF
CDR3nt: TGCGCCAGCAGCGGGGGGGACAGCCCCTACGAGCAGTACTTC

len: 15
abundance: NA
j_gene: TRBJ1-1
d_gene: NA
v_gene: TRBV6-1
CDR3aa: CASSTQPGQYRGAFF
CDR3nt: TGTGCCAGCAGTACCCAACCCGGACAGTACCGGGGTGCTTTCTTT

len: 14
abundance: NA
j_gene: TRBJ2-5
d_gene: NA
v_gene: TRBV4-3
CDR3aa: CASSLNRDQETQYF
CDR3nt: TGCGCCAGCAGCCTAAACAGGGATCAAGAGACCCAGTACTTC

len: 13
abundance: NA
j_gene: TRBJ2-1
d_gene: TRBD2
v_gene: TRBV24-1
CDR3aa: CATSRGLAGEQFF
CDR3nt: TGTGCCACCAGTAGGGGACTAGCGGGTGAGCAGTTCTTC

len: 16
abundance: NA
j_gene: TRBJ2-5
d_gene: TRBD1
v_gene: TRBV5-6
CDR3aa: CASSLVPQGARETQYF
CDR3nt: TGTGCCAGCAGCTTGGTGCCACAGGGGGCGCGGGAGACCCAGTACTTC

len: 14
abundance: NA
j_gene: TRBJ2-5
d_gene: TRBD2
v_gene: TRBV7-6
CDR3aa: CASSHSGGQETQYF
CDR3nt: TGTGCCAGCAGCCATAGCGGGGGGCAAGAGACCCAGTACTTC

len: 17
abundance: NA
j_gene: TRBJ1-1
d_gene: TRBD1
v_gene: TRBV11-1
CDR3aa: CASSHNRGQTQNTEAFF
CDR3nt: TGTGCCAGCAGCCACAACAGGGGGCAAACCCAGAACACTGAAGCTTTCTTT